The T cell receptor beta chain under discussion was sequenced for a study of T cells in lung cancer brain metastases (dated by TCRdb to between 2018 and 2020). Regarding the complete study: Seventeen of the 20 patients had a history of tobacco use, with a median of about 36 pack-years. In this study, the TCR beta CDR3 repertoires of fully resected primary non-small cell lung cancers were compared with those of paired brain metastases. DNA integrity number averaged 3.8 in both primary and metastatic specimens, with no significant difference between sites. A cohort of 20 patients was included, from whom approximately 40 specimens were contributed, with one primary lung lesion and one brain metastasis obtained from each patient. The median age of the patients at first diagnosis was around 59 years, and the group included about 9 males and some 11 females. Eighteen of the 20 patients received no interval therapy between primary and metastasis resection. Median interval between primary and brain metastasis specimen acquisition was 348 days.

Trimming leaves V shorter by 1 base and J shorter by 4 bases, with the junction holding 3 bases beyond the gene matches. The CDR3 measures 16 amino acids from cysteine to phenylalanine. Only the CDR3 DNA is retained, 48 bases long and in frame from the first base. Taken from the germline V gene, the CDR1 and CDR2 loops are MGHRA and YSYEKL. About this clone: No cognate antigen has been identified for it. The input lacks base qualities; no much larger clone sits a single base away.

Here is what the overall study found, with its caveats: Most clones were specific to a single lesion, and paired lesions overlapped only to a limited degree (mean Morisita index approximately 0.23). DNA fragmentation in FFPE samples may have prevented retrieval of the complete infiltrating T cell repertoire. The ten most abundant clones made up a significantly larger repertoire fraction in brain metastases than primaries, suggesting clonal expansion. Brain metastases contained significantly fewer unique productive clones than the paired primaries (median around 1,400 versus 4,600). Effects of preoperative corticosteroids on T cell infiltration in brain metastases could not be controlled.

Patients underwent resection for synchronous oligometastatic disease or delayed recurrence of a solitary brain metastasis. To avoid including cancers other than NSCLC, any patient with a history of multiple malignancies was excluded. Tumor areas were macrodissected from five or six deparaffinized roughly 10 um unstained sections guided by marked H&E slides. All specimens were fixed in formalin and embedded in paraffin (FFPE). Genomic DNA was extracted using the AllPrep DNA/RNA FFPE Kit. Each sample received roughly 2 to 5.5 ug of genomic DNA as input, and the DNA input was kept equal within each pair of samples. TCR beta libraries were built with the immunoSEQ hsTCRbeta Kit using multiplexed V and J gene primers in two PCR steps. The pooled libraries, together with positive and negative controls, were sequenced on an Illumina MiSeq running a 100-cycle paired-end protocol. In the paper's pipeline: The immunoSEQ vendor processed the raw data into normalized, annotated TCR beta repertoire reports. Richness was counted as unique clones by nucleotide sequence, and total richness was extrapolated with the iChao1 and Efron-Thisted estimators. Pielou's evenness, Simpson's index, top-ten clone proportional abundance, and Morisita overlap index were used to characterize and compare paired lesions. This immuneACCESS table, as held by TCRdb, lists in-frame sequences with V and J called but not all clones. Of the missing ones, under half trace to an unresolved V gene in checked studies; the others have no known cause. Clonal size and the V and J genes are those of that table, whereas D and trimming came from the DNA. Within this sample are some 590 clones, with 89% of them counted one time only. 7% to 10% of the sample rests with the top ten.

Input material: tumor tissue from a brain metastasis. The cell subset or site label, as the study defines it: paired resected brain metastasis. The chain employs TRBV4-1 and TRBJ2-7, with TRBD2 identical over 14 junction bases. This TCR came from a woman in her twenties or thirties with non-small cell lung cancer that had spread to the brain. The DNA is as follows: TGCGCCAGCAGCCAAGCCGGGACTAGCGGGAGTTACGAGCAGTACTTC. Translation gives CASSQAGTSGSYEQYF.